This TCR beta chain was retrieved from a study of monozygotic twins with inflammatory bowel disease. Germline V gene data show CDR1 as SGHNT and CDR2 as YYREEE (reference sequence). CDR3 length equals 13 residues. TCRdb re-called the 5' RACE reads and catalogs CDR3 proteins one per entry, DNA excluded. The data include over 110,000 distinct CDR3 sequences; the top ten clones carry 2% to 3%. This sequence was found in a human donor with ulcerative colitis or Crohn's disease, or a healthy co-twin of an affected twin (not recorded which). The source material was blood. The chain employs TRBV5-4 and TRBJ2-2. CDR3: CASSYRNTGELFF.